This TCR beta chain was obtained from a study of shared clonotypes between healthy human individuals. V lost 5 bases to trimming and J lost 3 bases, with 6 bases between them. Germline-derived CDR1 and CDR2 are GTSNPN and SVGIG (reference sequence). This CDR3 comprises 11 residues. TCRdb keeps only in-frame clones here, not all; method: immunoSEQ multiplex PCR. The table has 400,000 to 500,000 clones, less than 80% seen once. V gene TRBV30 combines with J gene TRBJ2-3, with unresolved D. The receptor was derived from a woman in her 40s in good health. Some clones in this sample may be carry-over from other donors' samples. The sequenced sample consisted of PBMCs. The CDR3 loop reads CAWERTDTQYF. Written as DNA, the CDR3 is TGTGCCTGGGAAAGGACAGATACGCAGTATTTT.